The source of this TCR beta chain is a study of blood T cell repertoires in COVID-19. The wider study: Some COVID-19 samples were acute and others convalescent; all came from the United States, Italy and Spain.

Trimming removed 5 bases from V and 3 bases from J; junction bases left unmatched: 6. Germline V gives CDR1 SEHNR, CDR2 FQNEAQ (reference sequence). The CDR3 has 15 amino acids. Here immunoSEQ multiplex PCR was the method, and the copy in TCRdb shows in-frame clones only, minus some. The sample lists about 160,000 clones; more than 85% were seen once. V gene TRBV7-9 combines with J gene TRBJ2-3, with 9 positions matching TRBD1. The source of this sequence is a man aged 60 to 75 with COVID-19, enrolled during active disease. Source material: peripheral blood. The CDR3: CASSPWTGATDTQYF. The CDR3 nucleotides are TGTGCCAGCAGCCCCTGGACAGGGGCTACAGATACGCAGTATTTT.